These 23 T cell receptor beta chains originate from one sample sequenced in a study of blood T cell repertoires in COVID-19 (dated by TCRdb to between 2020 and 2021). The method behind the library was the immunoSEQ multiplex PCR assay. Sourced from immuneACCESS, this table was stored by TCRdb with only in-frame sequences that have V and J called. A share of the clones is absent; for the studies checked, an unresolved V gene accounts for under half, and the remainder has no known explanation. In all, the sample holds 100,000 to 110,000 clones, and approximately 90% of those were seen once. The biggest ten clones account for roughly 1.9% of the sample. The sample comprised peripheral blood. The receptor source for this set is a man between 45 and 60 years old with active COVID-19.

The chain has TRBV5-1 and TRBJ2-3; 10 bases agree with TRBD1. This CDR3 contains 16 residues. V was pared by 4 bases and J by 1 base, with 6 bases of the junction left unmatched. CDR1 is SGHRS, CDR2 YFSETQ, per germline. The CDR3 sequence: CASSIRQGAGTDTQYF. In DNA form, the CDR3 reads TGCGCCAGCAGCATCCGACAGGGGGCCGGCACAGATACGCAGTATTTT.

V gene TRBV11-2 combines with J gene TRBJ1-3, with D unresolved. Germline CDR1 SGHAT, CDR2 FQNNGV. Trimming took 0 bases from V and 3 from J, leaving 18 bases between them. The CDR3 totals 18 residues. The CDR3 nucleotides are TGTGCCAGCAGCTTAGAACAACGCGGGGTAGACTATGGAAACACCATATATTTT. Translation gives CASSLEQRGVDYGNTIYF.

This chain links TRBV5-6 with TRBJ2-7, with 7 bases that match TRBD1. Germline loops: CDR1 SGHDT, CDR2 YYEEEE. This CDR3 has 16 amino acids. Losses at the gene ends were 0 bases for V and 1 base for J; bases not matched to a gene: 7. This CDR3 is CASSLGAGRGSYEQYV. The CDR3 region has the DNA TGTGCCAGCAGCTTGGGGGCGGGCAGGGGGTCCTACGAGCAGTACGTC.

The chain recombines TRBV9 with TRBJ2-3; D gene uncertain. V was cut by 3 bases and J by 6 bases, with 14 bases left in between. Germline values: CDR1 SGDLS, CDR2 YYNGEE. This CDR3 has 14 amino acids. This CDR3 reads CASSGVLLSDTQYF. The CDR3 nucleotides are TGTGCCAGCAGCGGAGTTCTTCTTTCGGATACGCAGTATTTT.

DNA for the CDR3: TGTGCCAGCAGTGAAATCTTGGGGGGGCGGGCTTTCTTT. The encoded protein is CASSEILGGRAFF. The chain joins TRBV2 to TRBJ1-1, with D possibly TRBD1 on 6 matching bases. The germline gives CDR1 SNHLY, CDR2 FYNNEI. V lost 2 bases, J lost 11 bases, and 15 bases lay in between. CDR3 length: 13 amino acids.

This chain joins TRBV11-3 and TRBJ1-3; the D gene is possibly TRBD1 (6 bases). The CDR3 runs to 13 residues. V was shortened by 5 bases and J by 4 bases, with 9 bases between the two germline ends. The germline V gene has CDR1 SGHNT and CDR2 YENEEA. Here the CDR3 reads CASSPGQGNTIYF. The DNA for the CDR3 is TGTGCCAGCAGCCCTGGACAGGGAAACACCATATATTTT.

The genes are TRBV5-4 and TRBJ2-5; D perhaps matches TRBD2 (6 bases). V was clipped by 0 bases and J by 9 bases, with 9 bases between them. There are 12 residues in the CDR3. Per germline, CDR1 SGHNT and CDR2 YYREEE (reference sequence). DNA for the CDR3: TGTGCCAGCAGCTTGGTAGGGGAGGCCCAGTACTTC. This translates into CASSLVGEAQYF.

CDR3 protein: CASSQAYSISGELFF. The CDR3 DNA sequence: TGTGCCAGCAGCCAAGCTTATAGTATTAGCGGGGAGCTGTTTTTT. The chain recombines TRBV14 with TRBJ2-2; D is unresolved. The CDR3 consists of 15 residues. The V end was cut by 1 base, the J end by 7 bases, with 13 bases between. Germline-derived CDR1 and CDR2 are SGHDN and FVKESK.

This chain connects TRBV2 to TRBJ1-2; 7 positions match TRBD1. The J segment lost 3 bases and the V segment lost 6 bases, leaving 4 bases of the junction unmatched. This CDR3 has 13 amino acids. Germline CDR1 and CDR2: SNHLY and FYNNEI. The CDR3 DNA follows: TGTGCCAGCAGAACCGGGACAGACTATGGCTACACCTTC. Its protein is CASRTGTDYGYTF.

This rearrangement joins TRBV28 to TRBJ1-2; 7 positions match TRBD1. CDR1 and CDR2 from the germline V gene are MDHEN and SYDVKM. V dropped 10 bases and J dropped 9; count of bases not matched to a gene: 11. This CDR3 region has 12 residues. Here the CDR3 reads CATRSGTVRYTF. CDR3 bases: TGTGCCACCCGATCGGGGACAGTACGCTACACCTTC.

CDR3 sequence reads: CASSAREAYGYTF. Here the CDR3 DNA reads TGTGCCAGCAGCGCCAGGGAGGCCTATGGCTACACCTTC. The chain employs TRBV2 and TRBJ1-2; D possibly corresponds to TRBD1 (5 bases). Trimming removed 6 bases from V and 4 bases from J, with 12 bases in between. The CDR3 totals 13 residues. The germline V gene encodes CDR1 SNHLY and CDR2 FYNNEI.

This chain joins TRBV5-5 and TRBJ1-5; possible D gene TRBD1, 5 bases. Germline V gene lookup returns CDR1 SGHKS and CDR2 YYEKEE (reference sequence). The CDR3 sequence is 16 residues long. Trimming pared 0 bases from V and 0 bases from J, leaving 10 bases between. For the CDR3, the DNA is TGTGCCAGCAGCTTGGAAGGGGTTACTAGCAATCAGCCCCAGCATTTT. Protein: CASSLEGVTSNQPQHF.

This rearrangement joins TRBV27 to TRBJ1-1, with D hard to call. CDR1 and CDR2 from the germline V gene are MNHEY and SMNVEV (reference sequence). V was clipped by 6 bases and J by 0 bases, with 14 bases between them. CDR3 length: 15 amino acids. The chain's CDR3 is CASRQLGALNTEAFF. The CDR3 DNA is TGTGCCAGCAGGCAGCTGGGCGCCTTGAACACTGAAGCTTTCTTT.

This rearrangement joins TRBV24-1 to TRBJ2-5; 7 nucleotides match TRBD2. CDR1 and CDR2 from the germline V gene are KGHDR and SFDVKD. The CDR3 length is 15 residues. The V and J ends lost 7 bases and 3 bases, in that order; junction bases with no gene match: 10. This chain's CDR3 is CATSGSGLGEETQYF. DNA for the CDR3: TGTGCCACCAGCGGATCAGGACTAGGGGAAGAGACCCAGTACTTC.

The chain combines TRBV7-9 with TRBJ1-3; D uncertain. The V gene's germline CDR1 is SEHNR and CDR2 FQNEAQ (reference sequence). This CDR3 comprises 17 residues. V dropped 4 bases and J dropped 0 bases, with 16 bases sitting between them. This CDR3 reads CASSSRPGSISGNTIYF. The DNA for the CDR3 is TGTGCCAGCAGCTCTAGGCCGGGGTCGATCTCTGGAAACACCATATATTTT.

This chain connects TRBV5-1 to TRBJ1-5; 7 positions agree with TRBD1. The CDR3 loop spans 15 amino acids. V lost 2 bases to trimming and J lost 4 bases; unmatched junction nucleotides: 6. The germline gives CDR1 SGHRS, CDR2 YFSETQ. CDR3 loop: CASSLGGGINQPQHF. In nucleotides, the CDR3 is TGCGCCAGCAGCTTAGGAGGGGGCATAAATCAGCCCCAGCATTTT.

The V and J genes are TRBV3-1 (or the pseudogene TRBV3-2) and TRBJ2-5; 9 nucleotides match TRBD1. CDR1 LGHDT and CDR2 YNNKEL come from the germline V gene (reference sequence). Trimming removed 4 bases from V and 4 bases from J; junction bases left unmatched: 4. There are 14 residues in the CDR3. The CDR3 sequence: CASSPQGARETQYF. CDR3 nucleotide sequence: TGTGCCAGCAGCCCACAGGGGGCGCGAGAGACCCAGTACTTC.

The chain uses TRBV2 and TRBJ1-3, with D possibly TRBD1 on 5 matching bases. Between the trimmed V and J ends, which lost 3 bases and 2 bases, there was a span of 14 bases. The CDR3 covers 16 residues. Germline assignment: CDR1 SNHLY and CDR2 FYNNEI. The CDR3, as DNA: TGTGCCAGCAGTGATGTCTTGCGGGGGGCTGGAAACACCATATATTTT. It translates to CASSDVLRGAGNTIYF. The full variable domain, in which reference TRBV2 and TRBJ1-3 provide the parts outside the CDR3, is EPEVTQTPSHQVTQMGQEVILRCVPISNHLYFYWYRQILGQKVEFLVSFYNNEISEKSEIFDDQFSVERPDGSNFTLKIRSTKLEDSAMYFCASSDVLRGAGNTIYFGEGSWLTVV.

J is TRBJ1-5 and V is TRBV4-1; no definite D call. The germline CDR1 and CDR2 sequences are MGHRA and YSYEKL. CDR3 length equals 15 residues. The ends were cut back, 1 base at V and 0 bases at J, with 7 bases in the middle. The CDR3 sequence: CASSQGQISNQPQHF. For the CDR3, the DNA is TGCGCCAGCAGCCAAGGGCAGATTAGCAATCAGCCCCAGCATTTT.

The chain is built from TRBV6-6 and TRBJ1-2; perhaps TRBD1 as D (5 bases). V dropped 6 bases and J dropped 8 bases, with 13 bases sitting between them. The CDR3 totals 12 residues. Germline values: CDR1 MNHNY, CDR2 SVGAGI (reference sequence). DNA for the CDR3: TGTGCCAGCAGGGGGCCCGGGGGGGGCTACACCTTC. Translated, it gives CASRGPGGGYTF.

The V call is TRBV3-1 (or the pseudogene TRBV3-2), the J call TRBJ1-1, with D maybe TRBD1 (6 bases). CDR1 is LGHDT and CDR2 is YNNKEL in the germline V gene (reference sequence). The CDR3 runs 16 residues. V lost 2 bases and J 0 bases, leaving 13 bases between the germline ends. CDR3 residues: CASSQLPGHMNTEAFF. Here the CDR3 DNA reads TGTGCCAGCAGCCAATTGCCGGGACACATGAACACTGAAGCTTTCTTT.

The CDR3 spells CASNGGTNYGYTF. CDR3 nucleotide sequence: TGTGCCAGTAACGGAGGGACTAACTATGGCTACACCTTC. This rearrangement joins TRBV19 to TRBJ1-2, with D unresolved. The V and J ends lost 7 bases and 0 bases respectively, with 9 bases between them. This CDR3 spans 13 amino acids. Per germline, CDR1 LNHDA and CDR2 SQIVND (reference sequence).

The V call is TRBV29-1, the J call TRBJ2-1, with 8 bases fitting TRBD2. The CDR3 runs 14 residues. The V gene end was trimmed by 7 bases and the J gene end by 0 bases; junction bases not matched to a gene: 5. Germline V gene lookup returns CDR1 SQVTM and CDR2 ANQGSEA. The DNA for the CDR3 is TGCAGCGCAGGTAGCGGGAACTCCTACAATGAGCAGTTCTTC. Residues: CSAGSGNSYNEQFF.